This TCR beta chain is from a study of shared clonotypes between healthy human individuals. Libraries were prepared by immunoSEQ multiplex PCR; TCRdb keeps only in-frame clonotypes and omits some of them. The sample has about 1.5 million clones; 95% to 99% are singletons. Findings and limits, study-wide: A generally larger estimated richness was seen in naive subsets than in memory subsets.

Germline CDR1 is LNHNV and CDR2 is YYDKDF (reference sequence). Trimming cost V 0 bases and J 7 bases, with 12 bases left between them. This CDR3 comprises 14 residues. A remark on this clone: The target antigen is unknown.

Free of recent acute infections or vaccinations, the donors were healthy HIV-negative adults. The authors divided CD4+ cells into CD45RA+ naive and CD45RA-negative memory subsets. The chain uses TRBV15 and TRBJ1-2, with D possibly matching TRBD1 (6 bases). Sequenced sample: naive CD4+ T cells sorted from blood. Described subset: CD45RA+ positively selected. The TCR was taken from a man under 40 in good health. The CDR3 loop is CATSRDGQGFGYTF. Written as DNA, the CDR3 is TGTGCCACCAGCAGAGATGGCCAGGGGTTTGGCTACACCTTC.